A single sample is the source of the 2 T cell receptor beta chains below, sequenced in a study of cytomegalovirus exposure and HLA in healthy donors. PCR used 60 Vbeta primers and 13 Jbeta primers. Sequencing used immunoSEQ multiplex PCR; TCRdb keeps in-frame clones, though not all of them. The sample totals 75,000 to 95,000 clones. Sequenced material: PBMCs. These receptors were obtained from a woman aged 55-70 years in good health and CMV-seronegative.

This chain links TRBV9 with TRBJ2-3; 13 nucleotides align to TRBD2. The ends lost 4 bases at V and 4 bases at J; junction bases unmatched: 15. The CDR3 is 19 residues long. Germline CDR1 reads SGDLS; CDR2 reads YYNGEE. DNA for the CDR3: TGTGCCAGCAGCCCTCGGACAGGGGGGACTAGCGGGAAACCAGATACGCAGTATTTT. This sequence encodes CASSPRTGGTSGKPDTQYF.

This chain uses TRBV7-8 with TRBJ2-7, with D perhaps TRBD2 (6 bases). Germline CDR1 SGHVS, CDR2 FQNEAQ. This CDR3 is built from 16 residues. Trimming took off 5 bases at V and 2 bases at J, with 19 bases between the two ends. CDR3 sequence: CASSAPLRESPYEQYF. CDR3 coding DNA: TGTGCCAGCAGCGCCCCCCTCCGGGAGTCCCCCTACGAGCAGTACTTC.